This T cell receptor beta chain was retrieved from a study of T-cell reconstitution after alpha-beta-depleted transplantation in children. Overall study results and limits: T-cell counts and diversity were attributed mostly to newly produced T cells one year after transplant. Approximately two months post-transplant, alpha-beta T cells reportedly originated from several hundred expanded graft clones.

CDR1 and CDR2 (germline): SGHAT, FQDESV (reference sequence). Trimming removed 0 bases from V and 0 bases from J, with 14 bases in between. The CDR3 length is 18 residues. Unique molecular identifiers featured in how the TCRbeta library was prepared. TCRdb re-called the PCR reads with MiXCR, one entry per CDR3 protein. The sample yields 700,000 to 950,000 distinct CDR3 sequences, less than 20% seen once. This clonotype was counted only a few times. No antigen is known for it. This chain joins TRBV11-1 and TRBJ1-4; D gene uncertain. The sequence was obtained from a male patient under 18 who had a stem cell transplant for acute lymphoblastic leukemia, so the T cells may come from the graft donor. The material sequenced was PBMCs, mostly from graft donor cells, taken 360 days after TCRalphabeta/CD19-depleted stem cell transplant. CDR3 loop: CASSLALRTFATNEKLFF. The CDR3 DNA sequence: TGTGCCAGCAGCTTAGCTCTCAGGACCTTTGCAACTAATGAAAAACTGTTTTTT.